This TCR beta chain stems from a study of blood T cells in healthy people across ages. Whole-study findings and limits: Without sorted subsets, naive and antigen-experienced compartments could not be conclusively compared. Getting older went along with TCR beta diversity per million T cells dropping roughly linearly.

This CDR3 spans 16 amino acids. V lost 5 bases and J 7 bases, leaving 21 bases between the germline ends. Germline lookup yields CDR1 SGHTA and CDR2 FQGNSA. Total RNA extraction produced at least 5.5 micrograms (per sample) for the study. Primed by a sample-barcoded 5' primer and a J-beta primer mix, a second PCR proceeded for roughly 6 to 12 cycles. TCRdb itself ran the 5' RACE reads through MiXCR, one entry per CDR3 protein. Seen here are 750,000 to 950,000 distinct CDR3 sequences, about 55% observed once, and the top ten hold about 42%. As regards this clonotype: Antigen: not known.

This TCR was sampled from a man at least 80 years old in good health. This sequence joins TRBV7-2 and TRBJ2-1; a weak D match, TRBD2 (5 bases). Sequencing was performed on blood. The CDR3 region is CASSARGSSRYNEQFF. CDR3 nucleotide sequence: TGTGCCAGCAGCGCTCGCGGGTCATCACGGTATAATGAGCAGTTCTTC.